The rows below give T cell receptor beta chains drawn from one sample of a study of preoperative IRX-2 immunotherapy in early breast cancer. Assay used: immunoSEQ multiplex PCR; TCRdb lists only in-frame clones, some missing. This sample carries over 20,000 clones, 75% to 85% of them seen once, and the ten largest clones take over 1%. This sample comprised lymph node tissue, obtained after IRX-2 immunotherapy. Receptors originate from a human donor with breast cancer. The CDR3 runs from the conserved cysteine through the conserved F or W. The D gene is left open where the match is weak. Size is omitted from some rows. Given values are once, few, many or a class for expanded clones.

CASSLGLTGEKLFF,TGTGCCAGCAGCTTAGGGCTTACAGGGGAAAAACTGTTTTTT,.,TRBV11-3,.,TRBJ1-4
CASSSTGNEDQPQHF,TGTGCCAGCAGTTCGACAGGGAATGAGGATCAGCCCCAGCATTTT,.,TRBV6-8,TRBD1,TRBJ1-5
CASSPGQTRKGDIQYF,TGCGCCAGCAGCCCCGGACAGACTAGAAAAGGAGACATTCAGTACTTC,.,TRBV5-1,.,TRBJ2-4
CASAPRDKYGYTF,TGTGCCAGTGCCCCCCGGGATAAATATGGCTACACCTTC,.,TRBV19,.,TRBJ1-2
CASRTRDRVLGYTF,TGTGCCAGTAGAACCCGGGACAGGGTTCTTGGCTACACCTTC,.,TRBV19,TRBD1,TRBJ1-2
CASSSWGGGFTGNTIYF,TGTGCCAGCAGCTCCTGGGGAGGGGGATTTACTGGAAACACCATATATTTT,.,TRBV7-7,.,TRBJ1-3
CASSLNRGLPAGNEQFF,TGTGCCAGCAGCTTGAACAGGGGGCTCCCCGCTGGCAATGAGCAGTTCTTC,few,TRBV7-6,TRBD1,TRBJ2-1
CASSQDWTATNEKLFF,TGTGCCAGCAGCCAAGATTGGACAGCAACTAATGAAAAACTGTTTTTT,.,TRBV14,.,TRBJ1-4
CASSPSEDNPQGYGYTF,TGTGCCAGCTCACCATCGGAGGACAACCCCCAGGGATATGGCTACACCTTC,.,TRBV18,.,TRBJ1-2
CASSKEGGQPYEQYF,TGTGCCAGTAGTAAAGAGGGTGGACAACCCTACGAGCAGTACTTC,.,TRBV6-8,.,TRBJ2-7
CASSLALVGQGSEAFF,TGTGCCAGCAGCTTAGCGCTTGTGGGACAGGGATCTGAAGCTTTCTTT,.,TRBV7-6,TRBD1,TRBJ1-1
CASSPWTSPSSPLHF,TGTGCCAGCTCACCATGGACCAGCCCGAGTTCACCCCTCCACTTT,.,TRBV18,.,TRBJ1-6
CASGLQGGSNQPQHF,TGTGCCAGTGGACTACAGGGGGGAAGCAATCAGCCCCAGCATTTT,once,TRBV19,TRBD1,TRBJ1-5
CASRPGRRRETEAFF,TGTGCCAGCAGGCCGGGCCGACGGAGAGAAACTGAAGCTTTCTTT,.,TRBV6-8,.,TRBJ1-1
CASSLIRLTEAFF,TGTGCCAGCAGTTTAATCCGGCTGACTGAAGCTTTCTTT,.,TRBV28,.,TRBJ1-1
CASSPGEDTEAFF,TGTGCCAGCTCACCAGGGGAAGACACTGAAGCTTTCTTT,.,TRBV18,.,TRBJ1-1
CASSLDGGGGAPQHF,TGTGCCAGCAGCTTAGATGGAGGGGGCGGCGCGCCCCAGCATTTT,.,TRBV11-3,TRBD1,TRBJ1-5
CASSLVQGLGTEAFF,TGTGCCAGCAGCTTGGTTCAGGGTTTGGGCACTGAAGCTTTCTTT,.,TRBV11-3,.,TRBJ1-1
CASAWRVSNQPQHF,TGTGCCAGCGCATGGAGGGTGAGCAATCAGCCCCAGCATTTT,.,TRBV14,.,TRBJ1-5
CAWNPGTGGMGQPQHF,TGTGCCTGGAACCCCGGGACAGGGGGCATGGGTCAGCCCCAGCATTTT,.,TRBV30,TRBD1,TRBJ1-5
CASSPGVDQGGYTF,TGTGCCAGCTCACCAGGGGTCGATCAAGGTGGCTACACCTTC,once,TRBV18,.,TRBJ1-2
CASSLSEGAMNTEAFF,TGTGCCAGCAGTTTGTCGGAGGGGGCAATGAACACTGAAGCTTTCTTT,few,TRBV28,TRBD1,TRBJ1-1
CASSLMRDRGETQYF,TGTGCCAGCAGTTTAATGAGGGACAGGGGGGAGACCCAGTACTTC,once,TRBV11-3,TRBD1,TRBJ2-5
CASSFVGTTGSPLHF,TGTGCCAGCAGCTTTGTTGGGACAACCGGGTCACCCCTCCACTTT,.,TRBV7-8,.,TRBJ1-6
CASSQPRAFVPYEQYF,TGTGCCAGCAGCCAACCGCGGGCTTTTGTACCCTACGAGCAGTACTTC,.,TRBV6-7,.,TRBJ2-7
CASSPPPGIAKNIQYF,TGTGCCAGCTCACCACCGCCGGGCATAGCCAAAAACATTCAGTACTTC,.,TRBV18,.,TRBJ2-4
CATSPQTSSYNEQFF,TGTGCCACCAGCCCACAGACAAGCTCCTACAATGAGCAGTTCTTC,once,TRBV15,.,TRBJ2-1
CASSLTGGYTEAFF,TGTGCCAGCAGTTTAACAGGCGGGTACACTGAAGCTTTCTTT,.,TRBV28,.,TRBJ1-1
CASSEWGSQPQHF,TGTGCCAGCAGTGAATGGGGCAGTCAGCCCCAGCATTTT,.,TRBV6-7,.,TRBJ1-5
CASKGQGVGNQPQHF,TGTGCCAGTAAGGGACAGGGGGTAGGCAATCAGCCCCAGCATTTT,few,TRBV19,TRBD1,TRBJ1-5
CASSLRPSSYNEQFF,TGTGCCAGTAGTCTTAGGCCGAGCTCCTACAATGAGCAGTTCTTC,.,TRBV19,.,TRBJ2-1
CASSGRANEKLFF,TGTGCCAGCAGTGGAAGGGCTAATGAAAAACTGTTTTTT,few,TRBV6-8,.,TRBJ1-4
CASSIQQGLDQPQHF,TGTGCCAGTAGTATCCAACAGGGCTTGGATCAGCCCCAGCATTTT,.,TRBV19,.,TRBJ1-5
CASSEIYNEQFF,TGTGCCAGCAGTGAAATTTACAATGAGCAGTTCTTC,.,TRBV25-1,.,TRBJ2-1
CASSSQEGSWVEKLFF,TGTGCCAGCAGCTCCCAGGAAGGTTCATGGGTTGAAAAACTGTTTTTT,.,TRBV11-3,.,TRBJ1-4
CATEGTGTMSGYTF,TGTGCCACCGAGGGGACAGGGACGATGAGTGGCTACACCTTC,.,TRBV6-8,TRBD1,TRBJ1-2
CASSPRVSRPTDTQYF,TGTGCCAGCTCACCAAGGGTTTCCCGGCCCACAGATACGCAGTATTTT,.,TRBV18,.,TRBJ2-3
CAIATGGNNQPQHF,TGTGCCATTGCAACAGGGGGCAACAATCAGCCCCAGCATTTT,.,TRBV28,TRBD1,TRBJ1-5
CASSANRGGGNTIYF,TGTGCCAGCAGTGCCAACAGGGGCGGTGGAAACACCATATATTTT,.,TRBV6-8,TRBD1,TRBJ1-3
CATQDRGLGYGYTF,TGTGCCACACAAGACAGGGGGCTTGGCTATGGCTACACCTTC,.,TRBV19,TRBD1,TRBJ1-2